The 10 T cell receptor beta chains below were found in one sample sequenced in a study of cytomegalovirus exposure and HLA in healthy donors (dated by TCRdb to about 2017). The library was generated by the immunoSEQ multiplex PCR assay. For the multiplex PCR, a mixture combining 60 forward primers for TCR Vbeta segments and 13 reverse primers for TCR Jbeta segments was used. This immuneACCESS table, as held by TCRdb, lists in-frame sequences with V and J called but not all clones. Of the missing ones, under half trace to an unresolved V gene in checked studies; the others have no known cause. The sample records around 170,000 clones, under 80% of which are singletons. The ten largest clones add up to about 2.5% of the sample. The sample was PBMCs. These receptors originate from a woman aged 25 to 39 in good health and CMV-seropositive.

The chain recombines TRBV11-3 with TRBJ1-3, with TRBD1 matching 9 bases. With 3 bases clipped from V and 5 bases from J, the junction kept 8 bases outside the gene matches. Germline CDR1 is SGHNT and CDR2 is YENEEA. The CDR3 runs to 16 residues. This CDR3 is CASSFTGQGGRNTIYF. The CDR3 DNA follows: TGTGCCAGCAGCTTCACGGGACAGGGCGGGAGAAACACCATATATTTT.

The chain couples TRBV11-3 to TRBJ2-1; the match to TRBD2 covers 10 bases. The V gene's germline CDR1 is SGHNT and CDR2 YENEEA. V lost 1 base to trimming and J lost 10 bases; unmatched junction nucleotides: 10. This CDR3 contains 16 residues. The CDR3 spells CASSLGGTTAGGEQFF. The CDR3, as DNA: TGTGCCAGCAGCTTAGGCGGGACAACAGCGGGAGGGGAGCAGTTCTTC.

This rearrangement joins TRBV2 to TRBJ1-5, with 8 bases fitting TRBD1. V dropped 3 bases and J dropped 4; count of bases not matched to a gene: 20. Germline V CDR1 and CDR2: SNHLY, FYNNEI. There are 20 residues in the CDR3. The CDR3: CASSERGAGGVLAKNQPQHF. In DNA form, the CDR3 reads TGTGCCAGCAGTGAGAGGGGTGCAGGGGGCGTATTGGCCAAGAATCAGCCCCAGCATTTT.

This chain uses TRBV5-3 with TRBJ2-7; TRBD1 agrees at 11 bases. TRBV5-3 is assigned to the ORF class and has an uncertain function. Unmatched junction bases numbered 15, after V lost 7 bases and J lost 3 bases. CDR3 length: 17 residues. CDR3 coding DNA: TGTGCCAGATCGAGGGGGGGTGGACAGGGGGCTCTCTACGAGCAGTACTTC. Amino acid sequence: CARSRGGGQGALYEQYF.

On this clone itself: Germline and junction disagree at one end, which may indicate a read error. The chain is built from TRBV5-1 and TRBJ2-6; D is possibly TRBD1 (5 bases). This CDR3 contains 17 residues. Germline CDR1 and CDR2: SGHRS and YFSETQ. The CDR3 region has the DNA TGCGCCAGCAGCTTGTGGGGATTAGCTTCTGGGGCCAACGGCCTGACTTTC. Translation gives CASSLWGLASGANGLTF.

The chain carries TRBV30 and TRBJ1-2; a possible D gene is TRBD1 (5 bases). The CDR3 sequence is 17 residues long. Per the germline V gene, CDR1 is GTSNPN and CDR2 is SVGIG (reference sequence). Trimming removed 8 bases at V and 0 bases at J, with 25 bases between. The CDR3 here is CAGGGKPRATTNYGYTF. The DNA of the CDR3 is TGTGCCGGTGGTGGGAAACCCAGGGCCACAACTAACTATGGCTACACCTTC.

This sequence joins TRBV13 and TRBJ2-7, with 7 positions matching TRBD2. Germline V gene sequence: CDR1 PRHDT, CDR2 FYEKMQ (reference sequence). CDR3 size: 16 residues. The V and J ends lost 3 bases and 3 bases, in that order; junction bases with no gene match: 11. CDR3 region: CASSLKKAGSRYEQYF. The DNA for the CDR3 is TGTGCCAGCAGCTTGAAGAAAGCGGGGAGTCGCTACGAGCAGTACTTC.

The V call is TRBV6-5, the J call TRBJ1-2; no clear D gene. This CDR3 comprises 12 residues. CDR1 is MNHEY and CDR2 is SVGAGI in the germline V gene. Trimming left V 4 bases short and J 8 bases short, with 11 bases between. CDR3 coding DNA: TGTGCCAGCAGTTCACAGTGGGTGGGCTACACCTTC. Amino acids: CASSSQWVGYTF.

The rearrangement joins TRBV7-9 to TRBJ1-6; D perhaps matches TRBD1 (5 bases). The germline V and J ends were trimmed by 5 bases and 8 bases, with 19 bases remaining between them. Germline V CDR1 and CDR2: SEHNR, FQNEAQ (reference sequence). The CDR3 loop spans 16 amino acids. This chain's CDR3 is CASSHRLAGPDSPLHF. CDR3 nucleotide sequence: TGTGCCAGCAGCCACCGCCTGGCAGGGCCTGATTCACCCCTCCACTTT. The entire variable domain, with the rest obtained from reference TRBV7-9 and TRBJ1-6, is as follows: DTGVSQNPRHKITKRGQNVTFRCDPISEHNRLYWYRQTLGQGPEFLTYFQNEAQLEKSRLLSDRFSAERPKGSFSTLEIQRTEQGDSAMYLCASSHRLAGPDSPLHFGNGTRLTVT.

The V gene is TRBV5-4, the J gene TRBJ1-4; D not resolved. The CDR3 contains 15 residues. The germline V gene has CDR1 SGHNT and CDR2 YYREEE (reference sequence). V was cut by 4 bases and J by 1 base, with 11 bases left in between. The DNA of the CDR3 is TGTGCCAGCAGCCTGAGGGCAGGAACTAATGAAAAACTGTTTTTT. Amino acids: CASSLRAGTNEKLFF.